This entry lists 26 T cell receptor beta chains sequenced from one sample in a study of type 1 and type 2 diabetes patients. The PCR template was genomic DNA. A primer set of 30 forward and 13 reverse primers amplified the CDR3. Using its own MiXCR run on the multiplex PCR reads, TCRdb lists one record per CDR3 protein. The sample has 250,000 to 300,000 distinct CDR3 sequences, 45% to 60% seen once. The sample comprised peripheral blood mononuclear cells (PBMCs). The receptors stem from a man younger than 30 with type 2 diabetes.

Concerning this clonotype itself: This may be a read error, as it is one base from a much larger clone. This CDR3 reads CASRDRATNEKLSF. The DNA of the CDR3 is TGTGCCAGCCGGGACAGGGCAACTAATGAAAAACTGTCTTTT. The chain is built from TRBV19 and TRBJ1-4, with 9 bases lining up with TRBD1. This CDR3 has 14 residues. Germline lookup yields CDR1 LNHDA and CDR2 SQIVND (reference sequence).

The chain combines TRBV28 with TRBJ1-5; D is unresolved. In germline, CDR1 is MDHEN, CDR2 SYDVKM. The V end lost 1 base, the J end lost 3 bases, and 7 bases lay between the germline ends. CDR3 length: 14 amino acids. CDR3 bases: TGTGCCAGCAGTTTATTGGGCACCAATCAGCCCCAGCATTTT. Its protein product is CASSLLGTNQPQHF.

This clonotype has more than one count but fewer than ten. The CDR3 DNA reads as TGTGCCAGTATCCCAGGGACACACACTGAAGCTTTCTTT. This translates into CASIPGTHTEAFF. The chain employs TRBV19 and TRBJ1-1; possibly TRBD1 for D (6 bases). V was pared by 7 bases and J by 3 bases, with 12 bases between. The CDR3 loop spans 13 amino acids. Germline assignment: CDR1 LNHDA and CDR2 SQIVND (reference sequence).

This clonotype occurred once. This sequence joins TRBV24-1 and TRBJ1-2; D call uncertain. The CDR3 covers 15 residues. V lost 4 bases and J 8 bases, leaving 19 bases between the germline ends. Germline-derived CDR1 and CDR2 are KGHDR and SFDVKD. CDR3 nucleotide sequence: TGTGCCACCAGTGACCGGAGCGTAGGCTCGGGAGGCTACACCTTC. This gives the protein CATSDRSVGSGGYTF.

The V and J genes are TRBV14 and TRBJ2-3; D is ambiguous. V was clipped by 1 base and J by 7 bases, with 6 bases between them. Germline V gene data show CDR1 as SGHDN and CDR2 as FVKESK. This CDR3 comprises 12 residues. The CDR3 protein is CASSQVVYTQYF. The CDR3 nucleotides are TGTGCCAGCAGCCAAGTAGTGTATACGCAGTATTTT.

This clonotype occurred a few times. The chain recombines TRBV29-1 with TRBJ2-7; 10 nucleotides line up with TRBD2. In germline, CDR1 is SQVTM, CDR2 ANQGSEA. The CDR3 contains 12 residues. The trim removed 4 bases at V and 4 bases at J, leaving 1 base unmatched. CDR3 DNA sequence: TGCAGCGTTGGGACTAGCGGATACGAGCAGTACTTC. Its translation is CSVGTSGYEQYF.

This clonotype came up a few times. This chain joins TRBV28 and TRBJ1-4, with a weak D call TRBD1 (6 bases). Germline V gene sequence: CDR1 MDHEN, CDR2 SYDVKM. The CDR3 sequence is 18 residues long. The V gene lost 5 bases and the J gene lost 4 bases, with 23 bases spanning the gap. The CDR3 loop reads CASSPPPTGTLFNEKLFF. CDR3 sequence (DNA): TGTGCCAGCAGTCCTCCACCGACAGGAACACTATTTAATGAAAAACTGTTTTTT.

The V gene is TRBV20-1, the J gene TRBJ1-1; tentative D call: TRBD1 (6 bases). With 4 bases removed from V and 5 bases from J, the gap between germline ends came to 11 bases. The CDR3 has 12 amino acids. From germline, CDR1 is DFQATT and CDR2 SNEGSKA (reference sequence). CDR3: CSATRGGTEAFF. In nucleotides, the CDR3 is TGCAGTGCTACCAGGGGCGGAACTGAAGCTTTCTTT.

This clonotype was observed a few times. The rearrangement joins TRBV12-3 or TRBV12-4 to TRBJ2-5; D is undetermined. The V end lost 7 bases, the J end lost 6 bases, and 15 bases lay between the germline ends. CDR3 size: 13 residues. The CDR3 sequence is CASTSTDWQTQYF. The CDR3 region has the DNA TGTGCCAGCACCTCTACAGATTGGCAGACCCAGTACTTC.

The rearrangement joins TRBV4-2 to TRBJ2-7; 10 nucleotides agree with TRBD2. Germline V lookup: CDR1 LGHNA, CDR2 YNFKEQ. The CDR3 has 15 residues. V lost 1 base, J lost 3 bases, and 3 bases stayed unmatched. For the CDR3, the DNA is TGTGCCAGCAGCCAAGTTGCTAGCGGGGGCTACGAGCAGTACTTC. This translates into CASSQVASGGYEQYF.

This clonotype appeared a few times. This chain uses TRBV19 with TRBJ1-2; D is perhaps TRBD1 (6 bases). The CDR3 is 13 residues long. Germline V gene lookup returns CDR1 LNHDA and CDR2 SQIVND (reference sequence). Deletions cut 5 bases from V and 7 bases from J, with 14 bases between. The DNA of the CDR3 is TGTGCCAGTAGTTCACAGGGAGAGGCTGGCTACACCTTC. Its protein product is CASSSQGEAGYTF. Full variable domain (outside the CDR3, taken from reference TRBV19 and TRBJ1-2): DGGITQSPKYLFRKEGQNVTLSCEQNLNHDAMYWYRQDPGQGLRLIYYSQIVNDFQKGDIAEGYSVSREKKESFPLTVTSAQKNPTAFYLCASSSQGEAGYTFGSGTRLTVV.

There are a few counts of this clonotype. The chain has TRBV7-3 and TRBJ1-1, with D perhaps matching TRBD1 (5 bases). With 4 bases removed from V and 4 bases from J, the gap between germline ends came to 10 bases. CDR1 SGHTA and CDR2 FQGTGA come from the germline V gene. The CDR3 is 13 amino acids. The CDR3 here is CASSSGYGTEAFF. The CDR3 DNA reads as TGTGCCAGCAGCTCAGGGTATGGCACTGAAGCTTTCTTT.

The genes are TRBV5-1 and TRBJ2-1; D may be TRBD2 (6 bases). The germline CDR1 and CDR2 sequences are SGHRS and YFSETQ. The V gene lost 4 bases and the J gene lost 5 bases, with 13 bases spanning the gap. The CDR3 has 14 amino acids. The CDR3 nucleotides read TGCGCCAGCAGCAACGGAGGAGGGGACAATGAGCAGTTCTTC. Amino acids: CASSNGGGDNEQFF.

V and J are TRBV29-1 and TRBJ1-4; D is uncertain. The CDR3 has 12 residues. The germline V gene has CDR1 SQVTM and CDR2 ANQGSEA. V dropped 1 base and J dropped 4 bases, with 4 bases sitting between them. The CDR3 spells CSVEGNNEKLFF. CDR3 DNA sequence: TGCAGCGTTGAAGGGAATAATGAAAAACTGTTTTTT. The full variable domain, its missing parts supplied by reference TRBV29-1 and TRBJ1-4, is SAVISQKPSRDICQRGTSLTIQCQVDSQVTMMFWYRQQPGQSLTLIATANQGSEATYESGFVIDKFPISRPNLTFSTLTVSNMSPEDSSIYLCSVEGNNEKLFFGSGTQLSVL.

The CDR3 region is CASSLQGGWRTGELFF. The CDR3 DNA reads as TGTGCCAGCAGCCTACAGGGTGGCTGGAGGACCGGGGAGCTGTTTTTT. This chain uses TRBV7-9 with TRBJ2-2; a weak D match, TRBD1 (6 bases). This CDR3 contains 16 residues. Germline loops: CDR1 SEHNR, CDR2 FQNEAQ (reference sequence). With 5 bases removed from V and 5 bases from J, the gap between germline ends came to 18 bases.

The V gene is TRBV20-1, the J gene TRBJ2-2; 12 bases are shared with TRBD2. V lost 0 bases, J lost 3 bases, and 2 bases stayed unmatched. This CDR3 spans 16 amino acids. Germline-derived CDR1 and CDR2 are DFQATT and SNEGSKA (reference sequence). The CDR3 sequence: CSARDRLAGDTGELFF. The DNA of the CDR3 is TGCAGTGCTAGAGATCGACTAGCGGGGGACACCGGGGAGCTGTTTTTT.

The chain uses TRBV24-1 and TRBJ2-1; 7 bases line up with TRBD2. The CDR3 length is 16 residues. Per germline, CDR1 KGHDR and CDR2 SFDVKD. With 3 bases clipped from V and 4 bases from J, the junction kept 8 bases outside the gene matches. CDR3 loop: CATSDLAGVGYNEQFF. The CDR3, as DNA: TGTGCCACCAGTGATCTCGCGGGAGTGGGTTACAATGAGCAGTTCTTC.

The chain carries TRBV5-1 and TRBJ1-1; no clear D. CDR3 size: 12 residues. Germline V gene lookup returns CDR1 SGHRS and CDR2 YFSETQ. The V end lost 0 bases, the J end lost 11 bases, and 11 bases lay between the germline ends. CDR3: CASSLDGLGAFF. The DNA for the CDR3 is TGCGCCAGCAGCTTGGATGGTTTGGGGGCTTTCTTT.

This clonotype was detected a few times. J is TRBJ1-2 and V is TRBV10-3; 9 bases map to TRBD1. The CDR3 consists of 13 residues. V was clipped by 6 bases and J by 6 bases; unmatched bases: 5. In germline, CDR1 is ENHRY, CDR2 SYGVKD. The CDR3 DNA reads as TGTGCCATCAGGGGGACAGGGAAGGATGGCTACACCTTC. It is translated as CAIRGTGKDGYTF.

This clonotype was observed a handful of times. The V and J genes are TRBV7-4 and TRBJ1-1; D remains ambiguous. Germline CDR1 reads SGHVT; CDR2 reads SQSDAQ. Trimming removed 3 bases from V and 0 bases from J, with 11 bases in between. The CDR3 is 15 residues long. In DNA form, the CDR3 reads TGTGCCAGCAGCTTCTTGCTAACTTTGAACACTGAAGCTTTCTTT. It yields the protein CASSFLLTLNTEAFF.

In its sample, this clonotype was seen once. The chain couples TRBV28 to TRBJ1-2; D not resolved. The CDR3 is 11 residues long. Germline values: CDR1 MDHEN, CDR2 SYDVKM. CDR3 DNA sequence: TGTGCAGCATCGACTAACTATGGCTACACCTTC. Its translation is CAASTNYGYTF.

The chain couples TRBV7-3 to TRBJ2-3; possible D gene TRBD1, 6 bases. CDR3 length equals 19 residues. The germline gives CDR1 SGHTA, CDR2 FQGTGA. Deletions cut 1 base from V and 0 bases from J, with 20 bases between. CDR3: CASSLRGPGQTISTDTQYF. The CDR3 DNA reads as TGTGCCAGCAGCTTAAGGGGCCCAGGACAGACGATTAGCACAGATACGCAGTATTTT.

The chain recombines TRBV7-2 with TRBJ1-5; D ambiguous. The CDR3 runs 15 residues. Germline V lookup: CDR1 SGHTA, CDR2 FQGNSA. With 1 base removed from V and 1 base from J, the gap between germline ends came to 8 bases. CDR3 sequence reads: CASSLEVYSNQPQHF. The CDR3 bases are TGTGCCAGCAGCTTAGAGGTTTACAGCAATCAGCCCCAGCATTTT.

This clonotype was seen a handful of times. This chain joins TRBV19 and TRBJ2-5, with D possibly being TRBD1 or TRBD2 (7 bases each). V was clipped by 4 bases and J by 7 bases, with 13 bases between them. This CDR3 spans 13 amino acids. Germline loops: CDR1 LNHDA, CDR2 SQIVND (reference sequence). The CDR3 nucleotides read TGTGCCAGTAGTAAACAGGGGAGGGCGACCCAGTACTTC. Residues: CASSKQGRATQYF.

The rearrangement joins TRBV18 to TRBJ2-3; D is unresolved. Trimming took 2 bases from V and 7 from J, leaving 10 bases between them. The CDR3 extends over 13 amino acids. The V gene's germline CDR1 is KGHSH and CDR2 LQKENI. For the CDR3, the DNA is TGTGCCAGCTCACCAATAGGGTTCCATACGCAGTATTTT. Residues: CASSPIGFHTQYF.

The CDR3 here is CAAGLAGEQFF. The CDR3 coding sequence is TGTGCCGCCGGACTAGCGGGGGAGCAGTTCTTC. The chain has TRBV19 and TRBJ2-1; TRBD2 matches 12 bases. The CDR3 totals 11 residues. V was pared by 11 bases and J by 10 bases, with 3 bases of the junction left unmatched. CDR1 is LNHDA and CDR2 is SQIVND in the germline V gene (reference sequence).